Listed here are 7 T cell receptor beta chains from one sample, sequenced in a study of T-cell memory formation after mild COVID-19. Via MiXCR, TCRdb re-called the 5' RACE reads, giving one row per CDR3 protein. The data hold about half a million distinct CDR3 sequences, with roughly 18% observed a single time. The sample consisted of PBMCs or a T cell subset sorted from them (not recorded which). The receptors come from an adult woman who had mild COVID-19 (a few samples of this study predate the infection). Cell type and time point are not known.

This clonotype was observed a few times. V and J are TRBV4-3 and TRBJ2-7, with D perhaps assigned TRBD1 or TRBD2 (6 bases each). This CDR3 region has 17 residues. Per germline, CDR1 LGHNA and CDR2 YSLEER. V was trimmed by 1 base and J by 1 base, leaving 17 bases between them. CDR3 coding DNA: TGCGCCAGCAGCCAAGCCCCTCCTGGAGGGGGATCCTACGAGCAGTACTTC. Translated: CASSQAPPGGGSYEQYF.

The J gene is TRBJ1-4, the V gene TRBV2, with TRBD1 matching over 10 bases. Germline V CDR1 and CDR2: SNHLY, FYNNEI. Trimming at V came to 4 bases and at J to 6 bases, leaving 2 bases not matched to a gene. There are 14 residues in the CDR3. This chain's CDR3 is CASSGQGAYEKLFF. The CDR3 nucleotides are TGTGCCAGCAGTGGACAGGGGGCATATGAAAAACTGTTTTTT.

V usage is TRBV2 and J usage is TRBJ2-1; 10 bases are shared with TRBD2. The V segment lost 11 bases and the J segment 9 bases; nucleotides outside the gene matches: 10. The V gene's germline CDR1 is SNHLY and CDR2 FYNNEI. The CDR3 contains 13 residues. CDR3 DNA: TGTGCCGACGGACTAGCGGTGGAAGCTGAGCAGTTCTTC. Encoded protein: CADGLAVEAEQFF. Supplemented by reference TRBV2 and TRBJ2-1, the full variable domain reads EPEVTQTPSHQVTQMGQEVILRCVPISNHLYFYWYRQILGQKVEFLVSFYNNEISEKSEIFDDQFSVERPDGSNFTLKIRSTKLEDSAMYFCADGLAVEAEQFFGPGTRLTVL.

This clonotype appeared a single time. The V and J genes are TRBV12-3 or TRBV12-4 and TRBJ2-1, with a weak D call TRBD2 (5 bases). The V end lost 2 bases, the J end lost 3 bases, and 8 bases lay between the germline ends. This CDR3 is 14 amino acids long. CDR3 sequence: CASSLSGYYNEQFF. In DNA, the CDR3 is TGTGCCAGCAGTTTAAGCGGATACTACAATGAGCAGTTCTTC.

The rearrangement uses TRBV29-1 and TRBJ2-5; the D is unclear. Trimming removed 4 bases from V and 0 bases from J, with 9 bases in between. CDR1 is SQVTM and CDR2 is ANQGSEA in the germline V gene. The CDR3 length is 13 residues. CDR3 region: CSVVAYDQETQYF. The CDR3 nucleotides read TGCAGCGTTGTCGCGTACGACCAAGAGACCCAGTACTTC.

The rearrangement links TRBV7-9 to TRBJ1-1, with 7 bases lining up with TRBD1. The CDR3 length is 15 residues. V gave up 2 bases and J gave up 7 bases; unmatched junction bases: 10. The germline V gene encodes CDR1 SEHNR and CDR2 FQNEAQ (reference sequence). This CDR3 is CASSLSYRGEGEAFF. In DNA form, the CDR3 reads TGTGCCAGCAGCTTATCCTACAGGGGAGAGGGTGAAGCTTTCTTT.

Only a few counts were recorded for this clonotype. This sequence joins TRBV7-2 and TRBJ2-1; TRBD1 is a possible D gene (5 bases). Trimming cost V 5 bases and J 7 bases, with 18 bases left between them. This CDR3 has 15 residues. The germline V gene encodes CDR1 SGHTA and CDR2 FQGNSA. The chain's CDR3 is CASSTQVRSANEQFF. CDR3 DNA: TGTGCCAGCAGCACACAGGTCCGGTCGGCAAATGAGCAGTTCTTC.